This T cell receptor beta chain was documented in a study of CD8+ T cells in alopecia areata. Trimming took 4 bases from V and 1 from J, leaving 7 bases between them. CDR1 ENHRY and CDR2 SYGVKD come from the germline V gene. The CDR3 has 13 amino acids. This clone occurred a few times. Treatment meaning: oral pan-JAK inhibitor, 5-10 mg twice daily. RNA was extracted and reverse transcribed into cDNA as the sequencing template. Libraries were prepared by immunoSEQ multiplex PCR; TCRdb keeps only in-frame clonotypes and omits some of them. The sample lists 150,000 or so clones; roughly 60% were seen once.

The TCR was taken from a human donor with alopecia areata. The V and J genes are TRBV10-3 and TRBJ1-1, with no clear D. The sequenced sample was CD4+ T cells sorted from blood, obtained between weeks 55 and 65, from a patient treated with tofacitinib. The CDR3: CAISGTENTEAFF. CDR3 DNA sequence: TGTGCCATCAGTGGAACAGAGAACACTGAAGCTTTCTTT.